Listed below are T cell receptor beta chains from one sample, sequenced in a study of long-term antiretroviral therapy in people with HIV. Sequencing was performed with immunoSEQ multiplex PCR; in TCRdb, only in-frame clones are kept and a portion is missing. The sample carries some 25,000 clones, more than 80% recorded once. Sequencing was performed on unsorted PBMCs, taken 3 years after starting antiretroviral therapy. All receptors derive from a man aged 35 to 55 with HIV. Each CDR3 is given with its conserved first and last residue. A D gene is named only where the DNA matches it firmly. Where a row states a size, it is once, few, many or the class of an expanded clone; other rows omit it.

>-|TRBD2|TRBV10-1|TRBJ2-7
CEIGTSSYEQYF
TGCGAGATAGGGACTAGCTCCTACGAGCAGTACTTC
>-|TRBD2|TRBV9|TRBJ2-2
CASSVLSGSRAGELFF
TGTGCCAGCAGCGTTCTTAGCGGGAGTAGGGCCGGGGAGCTGTTTTTT
>-|-|TRBV6-1|TRBJ1-1
CASSEHLNTEAFF
TGTGCCAGCAGCGAACACTTGAACACTGAAGCTTTCTTT
>-|-|TRBV27|TRBJ2-7
CASSLSSGAYEQYF
TGTGCCAGCAGTTTATCATCGGGGGCCTACGAGCAGTACTTC
>-|-|TRBV10-3|TRBJ1-6
CAISQGSPDNSPLHF
TGTGCCATCAGCCAGGGATCCCCTGATAATTCACCCCTCCACTTT
>-|-|TRBV21-1|TRBJ1-2
CASSKETWGRERGYGYTF
TGTGCCAGCAGCAAAGAAACTTGGGGCCGCGAGAGGGGCTATGGCTACACCTTC
>-|-|TRBV28|TRBJ2-2
CASSLIQGTGELFF
TGTGCCAGCAGCCTAATACAGGGAACCGGGGAGCTGTTTTTT
>-|TRBD2|TRBV19|TRBJ2-1
CASSIASGGNEQFF
TGTGCCAGTAGTATCGCTAGCGGGGGGAATGAGCAGTTCTTC
>-|-|TRBV10-3|TRBJ2-3
CAISWTGLHTDTQYF
TGTGCCATCAGCTGGACGGGCCTTCACACAGATACGCAGTATTTT
>few|TRBD1|TRBV10-3|TRBJ1-1
CASSNTRGNIEAFF
TGTGCCTCCAGTAACACCAGGGGGAATATAGAAGCTTTCTTT
>-|TRBD1|TRBV18|TRBJ1-4
CASSPPAGGVGKLFF
TGTGCCAGCTCACCACCGGCAGGGGGCGTAGGAAAACTGTTTTTT
>-|-|TRBV5-1|TRBJ2-7
CASSLNPWLSSEQYF
TGCGCCAGCAGCTTGAACCCCTGGTTGTCAAGCGAGCAGTACTTC
>-|TRBD1|TRBV30|TRBJ2-7
CAWKGADYPTYEQYF
TGTGCCTGGAAGGGGGCAGATTACCCCACCTACGAGCAGTACTTC
>-|-|TRBV11-2|TRBJ1-2
CASSLGGGFGYTF
TGTGCCAGCAGCTTAGGGGGGGGGTTCGGCTACACCTTC
>-|-|TRBV7-9|TRBJ1-4
CASSLSSGIREKLFF
TGTGCCAGCAGCTTATCATCAGGGATTAGGGAAAAACTGTTTTTT
>-|-|TRBV7-9|TRBJ1-1
CASTPGPTEAFF
TGTGCCAGCACCCCAGGCCCTACAGAGGCTTTCTTT
>-|TRBD1|TRBV29-1|TRBJ1-2
CSAGETVRTGGSGYTF
TGCAGCGCCGGTGAGACAGTCCGGACAGGGGGTAGCGGCTACACCTTC
>-|TRBD1|TRBV9|TRBJ2-7
CASSVEGQGYEQYF
TGTGCCAGCAGCGTAGAGGGACAGGGTTACGAGCAGTACTTC
>-|-|TRBV9|TRBJ2-3
CASSVEPLSTDTQYF
TGTGCCAGCAGCGTGGAACCCTTGAGCACAGATACGCAGTATTTT
>-|-|TRBV6-4|TRBJ2-7
CASSENGNSYEQYF
TGTGCCAGCAGTGAGAACGGGAACTCCTACGAGCAGTACTTC
>once|-|TRBV5-1|TRBJ2-2
CASTTTLNTGELFF
TGCGCCAGCACCACAACTCTGAACACCGGGGAGCTGTTTTTT
>once|-|TRBV4-3|TRBJ2-1
CASSSGTVTYNEQFF
TGCGCCAGCAGCTCAGGCACCGTAACCTACAATGAGCAGTTCTTC
>once|-|TRBV6-6|TRBJ1-5
CARTLDSLREPQHF
TGTGCCAGAACATTAGACAGCCTAAGGGAGCCCCAGCATTTT
>-|-|TRBV29-1|TRBJ2-2
CSVQTPTGELFF
TGCAGCGTCCAAACACCCACCGGGGAGCTGTTTTTT
>few|-|TRBV7-6|TRBJ1-2
CASSLFGDHGYTF
TGTGCCAGCAGCTTATTCGGGGACCATGGCTACACCTTC
>-|-|TRBV7-9|TRBJ1-6
CASSFDRRSPLHF
TGTGCCAGCAGCTTCGACAGGCGATCACCCCTCCACTTT
>few|-|TRBV7-3|TRBJ1-6
CASSSGHTFRRSPLHF
TGTGCCAGCAGCTCCGGACATACCTTCCGACGTTCACCCCTCCACTTT
>-|TRBD2|TRBV27|TRBJ2-7
CASTPSGRAYEQYF
TGTGCCAGCACCCCAAGCGGGAGGGCCTACGAGCAGTACTTC
>few|TRBD1|TRBV27|TRBJ2-3
CASSVRDRSTDTQYF
TGTGCCAGCAGTGTCCGGGACAGGAGCACAGATACGCAGTATTTT
>-|TRBD2|TRBV18|TRBJ2-3
CASSPQAGEADTQYF
TGTGCCAGCTCACCACAAGCGGGGGAGGCAGATACGCAGTATTTT
>once|TRBD1|TRBV2|TRBJ1-5
CASRRTGGFGQPQHF
TGTGCCAGCAGGCGAACAGGGGGCTTTGGTCAGCCCCAGCATTTT
>once|-|TRBV11-1|TRBJ2-7
CASSFLGASVNEQYF
TGTGCCAGCAGCTTTTTAGGGGCGTCTGTCAACGAGCAGTACTTC
>-|TRBD2|TRBV7-9|TRBJ2-3
CASTPGREPDTQYF
TGTGCCAGCACCCCGGGGAGGGAGCCAGATACGCAGTATTTT
>few|TRBD1|TRBV7-6|TRBJ2-7
CASSYGTTGIPYEQYF
TGTGCCAGCAGCTACGGAACGACAGGGATTCCCTACGAGCAGTACTTC
>-|-|TRBV5-6|TRBJ2-7
CASSSQGYEQYF
TGTGCCAGCAGCTCCCAGGGTTACGAGCAGTACTTC
>-|-|TRBV6-5|TRBJ2-7
CASSYLGGGHEQYF
TGTGCCAGCAGTTACCTTGGGGGCGGTCACGAGCAGTACTTC
>-|-|TRBV13|TRBJ2-3
CASCSGASTDTQYF
TGTGCCAGCTGTAGCGGAGCTAGCACAGATACGCAGTATTTT
>-|-|TRBV7-7|TRBJ2-5
CASSTNRGSETQYF
TGTGCCAGCAGCACCAACCGGGGGTCGGAGACCCAGTACTTC
>-|-|TRBV23-1|TRBJ2-2
CARTLPTDHGVNTGELFF
TGCGCCAGAACCCTACCAACGGATCATGGGGTGAACACCGGGGAGCTGTTTTTT
>-|-|TRBV4-1|TRBJ2-2
CASGLGESANTGELFF
TGCGCCAGCGGTCTAGGGGAGTCCGCGAACACCGGGGAGCTGTTTTTT
>few|TRBD1|TRBV20-1|TRBJ1-2
CSARGQGNAF
TGCAGTGCTAGGGGACAGGGCAATGCCTTC
>once|-|TRBV10-3|TRBJ2-1
CAISEFDDRYTVNEQFF
TGTGCCATCAGTGAGTTTGATGACAGATATACAGTCAATGAGCAGTTCTTC
>-|-|TRBV4-3|TRBJ2-3
CASSQDGGFTDTQYF
TGCGCCAGCAGCCAAGATGGGGGGTTCACAGATACGCAGTATTTT
>-|-|TRBV6-6|TRBJ1-3
CATHSLGMENTIYF
TGTGCCACGCACAGTCTGGGGATGGAAAACACCATATATTTT
>once|-|TRBV7-2|TRBJ1-5
CASSPEGGVAGQPQHF
TGTGCCAGCAGCCCAGAGGGGGGGGTTGCGGGGCAGCCCCAGCATTTT
>-|-|TRBV28|TRBJ1-5
CASIQGSDSGQPQHF
TGTGCCAGTATACAGGGATCCGATTCGGGTCAGCCCCAGCATTTT
>-|TRBD2|TRBV13|TRBJ2-7
CASSFLLAGGEQYF
TGTGCCAGCAGCTTCCTCCTAGCGGGAGGCGAGCAGTACTTC
>-|-|TRBV27|TRBJ1-2
CASCRGGYGYTF
TGTGCCAGTTGTCGAGGGGGCTATGGCTACACCTTC
>once|TRBD2|TRBV7-8|TRBJ2-5
CASSPRAAGGPAQYF
TGTGCCAGCAGCCCCCGCGCAGCGGGAGGGCCGGCCCAGTACTTC
>once|-|TRBV5-1|TRBJ1-1
CASSLPGAGIEAFF
TGCGCCAGCAGCTTGCCGGGAGCGGGAATCGAAGCTTTCTTT
>-|TRBD1|TRBV6-5|TRBJ2-7
CASKPRQGHEQYF
TGTGCCAGCAAACCCCGACAGGGCCACGAGCAGTACTTC